Below are 31 T cell receptor beta chains sequenced from a single sample in a study of blood T cell repertoires in COVID-19. Method: immunoSEQ multiplex PCR; TCRdb's copy keeps in-frame clones and lacks some. Of about 200,000 clones listed, more than 70% were seen once; the top ten hold approximately 1.5%. The source material was peripheral blood. All receptors come from a man between 18 and 29 years old with active or convalescent COVID-19.

The sample holds one count of this clone. The chain recombines TRBV7-9 with TRBJ2-2; 7 positions agree with TRBD1. The V segment lost 5 bases and the J segment 2 bases; nucleotides outside the gene matches: 8. Germline-derived CDR1 and CDR2 are SEHNR and FQNEAQ (reference sequence). The CDR3 extends over 16 amino acids. The CDR3 DNA follows: TGTGCCAGCAGCACGACAGGGATCACAAACACCGGGGAGCTGTTTTTT. It codes for CASSTTGITNTGELFF.

This sequence joins TRBV21-1 and TRBJ2-6; the table's D call, TRBD1, has no DNA check behind it. TRBV21-1 is reported as a pseudogene. The CDR3 loop spans 19 amino acids. Here the CDR3 DNA reads TGTGCCAGCAGCAAAGCCCCGGGACAGGGACAATCTGGGGCCAACGTCCTGACTTTC. Encoded protein: CASSKAPGQGQSGANVLTF.

The rearrangement uses TRBV19 and TRBJ2-1, with TRBD2 matching 9 bases. V was pared by 5 bases and J by 3 bases, with 11 bases of the junction left unmatched. Germline-derived CDR1 and CDR2 are LNHDA and SQIVND (reference sequence). The CDR3 totals 17 residues. In DNA form, the CDR3 reads TGTGCCAGTAGTGCCGGCCGCGCGGGAGGGAGCTACAATGAGCAGTTCTTC. Its translation is CASSAGRAGGSYNEQFF.

The chain carries TRBV29-1 and TRBJ1-1; D not resolved. Germline CDR1 reads SQVTM; CDR2 reads ANQGSEA. This CDR3 comprises 13 residues. The V gene lost 3 bases and the J gene lost 4 bases, with 12 bases spanning the gap. CDR3 sequence: CSVDGGRGTEAFF. The DNA of the CDR3 is TGCAGCGTTGATGGAGGGCGTGGCACTGAAGCTTTCTTT.

This clone occurred many times. This chain joins TRBV6-6 and TRBJ2-7; 7 bases line up with TRBD1. The germline V gene has CDR1 MNHNY and CDR2 SVGAGI (reference sequence). This CDR3 is 16 amino acids long. The V and J ends lost 5 bases and 3 bases, in that order; junction bases with no gene match: 13. This CDR3 is CASSRKGQNNNYEQYF. The CDR3 nucleotides are TGTGCCAGCAGTCGAAAGGGACAGAATAATAACTACGAGCAGTACTTC.

The chain couples TRBV10-2 to TRBJ1-1; D call uncertain. The V end lost 6 bases, the J end lost 0 bases, and 8 bases lay between the germline ends. In germline, CDR1 is WSHSY, CDR2 SAAADI. The CDR3 contains 13 residues. The CDR3 DNA reads TGCGCCAGCAGCCCAGGTATGAACACTGAAGCTTTCTTT. Protein sequence: CASSPGMNTEAFF.

The CDR3 protein is CASSYTATGELFF. The DNA of the CDR3 is TGTGCCAGCAGCTATACAGCTACCGGGGAGCTGTTTTTT. The gene calls are TRBV3-1 (or the pseudogene TRBV3-2) and TRBJ2-2; D uncertain. The CDR3 length is 13 residues. Looked up from germline, CDR1 is LGHDT and CDR2 is YNNKEL (reference sequence). With 5 bases removed from V and 5 bases from J, the gap between germline ends came to 9 bases.

V and J are TRBV7-8 and TRBJ2-7; D is uncertain. This CDR3 contains 12 residues. The ends were cut back, 5 bases at V and 3 bases at J, with 8 bases in the middle. The germline gives CDR1 SGHVS, CDR2 FQNEAQ. This CDR3 reads CASSTYNYEQYF. DNA of the CDR3: TGTGCCAGCAGCACCTATAACTACGAGCAGTACTTC.

The chain is built from TRBV6-5 and TRBJ2-2, with D unclear. V dropped 3 bases and J dropped 0 bases, with 8 bases sitting between them. Germline V lookup: CDR1 MNHEY, CDR2 SVGAGI. The CDR3 is made up of 15 amino acids. CDR3 in amino acids: CASSYSTANTGELFF. The CDR3 nucleotides are TGTGCCAGCAGTTATTCTACAGCGAACACCGGGGAGCTGTTTTTT.

The chain has TRBV5-1 and TRBJ2-1; a possible D gene is TRBD2 (5 bases). The CDR3 is 14 residues long. Germline V CDR1 and CDR2: SGHRS, YFSETQ. V was trimmed by 7 bases and J by 6 bases, leaving 17 bases between them. The CDR3 DNA sequence: TGCGCCAGCGGGGATTTGGGAGCATCCAATGAGCAGTTCTTC. As protein: CASGDLGASNEQFF. The whole variable domain, filled in from reference TRBV5-1 and TRBJ2-1, reads KAGVTQTPRYLIKTRGQQVTLSCSPISGHRSVSWYQQTPGQGLQFLFEYFSETQRNKGNFPGRFSGRQFSNSRSEMNVSTLELGDSALYLCASGDLGASNEQFFGPGTRLTVL.

This clone appeared a single time. The chain uses TRBV7-2 and TRBJ2-3; a possible D gene is TRBD2 (6 bases). Trimming cost V 5 bases and J 0 bases, with 15 bases left between them. This CDR3 is built from 16 residues. The germline V gene has CDR1 SGHTA and CDR2 FQGNSA. In nucleotides, the CDR3 is TGTGCCAGCAGCGGCGCCGTAGCGGTTAGCACAGATACGCAGTATTTT. Translated, it gives CASSGAVAVSTDTQYF.

V gene TRBV6-5 combines with J gene TRBJ1-5; possible D gene TRBD1, 5 bases. CDR3 length: 14 amino acids. Germline lookup yields CDR1 MNHEY and CDR2 SVGAGI. Deletions cut 0 bases from V and 7 bases from J, with 10 bases between. The CDR3 sequence: CASSYSGVGQPQHF. The DNA of the CDR3 is TGTGCCAGCAGTTACTCAGGGGTCGGGCAGCCCCAGCATTTT.

This rearrangement joins TRBV7-6 to TRBJ1-6; D is uncertain. Germline V CDR1 and CDR2: SGHVS, FNYEAQ. The CDR3 length is 13 residues. V lost 2 bases, J lost 8 bases, and 7 bases lay in between. The CDR3 protein is CASSLQEDSPLHF. In DNA, the CDR3 is TGTGCCAGCAGCTTACAGGAGGATTCACCCCTCCACTTT.

The V and J genes are TRBV3-1 (or the pseudogene TRBV3-2) and TRBJ2-5; perhaps TRBD1 as D (5 bases). This CDR3 has 16 amino acids. Trimming cost V 0 bases and J 5 bases, with 16 bases left between them. Germline V gene sequence: CDR1 LGHDT, CDR2 YNNKEL (reference sequence). CDR3 bases: TGTGCCAGCAGCCAAGAGCCACAGACAGCAGGCGAGACCCAGTACTTC. Amino acid sequence: CASSQEPQTAGETQYF.

This clone was counted between two and nine times. The rearrangement uses TRBV5-4 and TRBJ1-2; TRBD1 agrees at 11 bases. Unmatched junction bases numbered 8, after V lost 0 bases and J lost 4 bases. The germline CDR1 and CDR2 sequences are SGHNT and YYREEE (reference sequence). The CDR3 is 17 residues long. CDR3 loop: CASSLAGQGVVVYGYTF. The CDR3 region has the DNA TGTGCCAGCAGCTTGGCGGGACAGGGGGTGGTAGTCTATGGCTACACCTTC.

V is TRBV6-5 and J is TRBJ2-7; D is ambiguous. Germline V gives CDR1 MNHEY, CDR2 SVGAGI. The CDR3 runs 12 residues. V lost 6 bases, J lost 3 bases, and 9 bases lay in between. The CDR3, as DNA: TGTGCCAGCAGCTCGCGGAGCTACGAGCAGTACTTC. Its translation: CASSSRSYEQYF.

The chain recombines TRBV28 with TRBJ1-5, with D perhaps TRBD1 (6 bases). Germline CDR1 and CDR2: MDHEN and SYDVKM. Trimming pared 5 bases from V and 7 bases from J, leaving 12 bases between. CDR3 length: 13 amino acids. CDR3: CASSGGGGQPQHF. The CDR3 DNA reads as TGTGCCAGCAGTGGGGGAGGGGGACAGCCCCAGCATTTT.

The V and J genes are TRBV5-5 and TRBJ1-6; a possible D gene is TRBD1 (6 bases). The CDR3 sequence is 13 residues long. Germline V gene sequence: CDR1 SGHKS, CDR2 YYEKEE (reference sequence). V gave up 4 bases and J gave up 10 bases, with 12 bases separating them. CDR3 sequence (DNA): TGTGCCAGCAGCATCAGGGGTAGCTCACCCCTCCACTTT. This codes for CASSIRGSSPLHF.

J is TRBJ2-1 and V is TRBV11-1; D is uncertain. The CDR3 has 12 amino acids. V gave up 1 base and J gave up 9 bases, with 7 bases separating them. Looked up from germline, CDR1 is SGHAT and CDR2 is FQDESV (reference sequence). The CDR3 region is CASSLVFFEQFF. In nucleotides, the CDR3 is TGTGCCAGCAGCTTAGTATTCTTTGAGCAGTTCTTC.

J is TRBJ1-1 and V is TRBV24-1, with D possibly matching TRBD1 (5 bases). CDR3 length: 14 amino acids. Germline CDR1 is KGHDR and CDR2 is SFDVKD. V lost 9 bases, J lost 2 bases, and 15 bases lay in between. CDR3 bases: TGTGCCACCCTGGAGCCAGGGAACAACACTGAAGCTTTCTTT. This encodes CATLEPGNNTEAFF.

The chain combines TRBV7-9 with TRBJ2-3; TRBD2 agrees at 10 bases. CDR3 length: 16 amino acids. The ends lost 6 bases at V and 0 bases at J; junction bases unmatched: 6. Per germline, CDR1 SEHNR and CDR2 FQNEAQ (reference sequence). CDR3 loop: CASRPGLADSTDTQYF. Written as DNA, the CDR3 is TGTGCCAGCAGACCTGGACTAGCGGATAGCACAGATACGCAGTATTTT.

This clone was detected a few times. The chain couples TRBV11-2 to TRBJ2-4; 8 nucleotides agree with TRBD1. CDR1 is SGHAT and CDR2 is FQNNGV in the germline V gene. The CDR3 runs 17 residues. The ends lost 5 bases at V and 0 bases at J; junction bases unmatched: 9. CDR3 in DNA: TGTGCCAGCAGCCCCATCCCCAGGGGGCGAGCCAAAAACATTCAGTACTTC. Its protein is CASSPIPRGRAKNIQYF. Drawing the rest from reference TRBV11-2 and TRBJ2-4, the complete variable domain is EAGVAQSPRYKIIEKRQSVAFWCNPISGHATLYWYQQILGQGPKLLIQFQNNGVVDDSQLPKDRFSAERLKGVDSTLKIQPAKLEDSAVYLCASSPIPRGRAKNIQYFGAGTRLSVL.

The sample holds one count of this clone. V and J are TRBV9 and TRBJ2-5; possibly TRBD1 for D (6 bases). Germline V gene data show CDR1 as SGDLS and CDR2 as YYNGEE. V was shortened by 3 bases and J by 8 bases, with 11 bases between the two germline ends. The CDR3 covers 12 residues. CDR3 sequence: CASSGRGGTQYF. The CDR3, as DNA: TGTGCCAGCAGCGGGAGAGGGGGAACCCAGTACTTC.

The CDR3 nucleotides read TGCAGCGTTGGAGCCCTCTACGACAATGAGCAGTTCTTC. Encoded protein: CSVGALYDNEQFF. V usage is TRBV29-1 and J usage is TRBJ2-1; no reliable D call. Trimming took 4 bases from V and 5 from J, leaving 12 bases between them. The CDR3 covers 13 residues. Germline V CDR1 and CDR2: SQVTM, ANQGSEA.

The gene calls are TRBV30 and TRBJ1-1; D is uncertain. Between the trimmed V and J ends, which lost 3 bases and 5 bases, there was a span of 16 bases. CDR1 is GTSNPN and CDR2 is SVGIG in the germline V gene (reference sequence). The CDR3 has 14 residues. In nucleotides, the CDR3 is TGTGCCTGGAGACCCCGGTCGGGGAGGACTGAAGCTTTCTTT. It is translated as CAWRPRSGRTEAFF. Combining the CDR3 with reference TRBV30 and TRBJ1-1 gives the whole variable domain SQTIHQWPATLVQPVGSPLSLECTVEGTSNPNLYWYRQAAGRGLQLLFYSVGIGQISSEVPQNLSASRPQDRQFILSSKKLLLSDSGFYLCAWRPRSGRTEAFFGQGTRLTVV.

In its sample, this clone was seen once. The CDR3 spells CASSSYTGVTEAFF. In nucleotides, the CDR3 is TGCGCCAGCAGTTCATATACCGGAGTAACTGAAGCTTTCTTT. The chain couples TRBV10-1 to TRBJ1-1; unclear D gene. This CDR3 region has 14 residues. V lost 5 bases, J lost 5 bases, and 15 bases lay in between. CDR1 WNHNN and CDR2 SYGVQD come from the germline V gene (reference sequence).

The rearrangement links TRBV10-3 to TRBJ1-2; possible D gene TRBD1, 6 bases. Trimming took off 0 bases at V and 8 bases at J, with 13 bases between the two ends. Germline CDR1 reads ENHRY; CDR2 reads SYGVKD. This CDR3 region has 14 residues. The CDR3 DNA reads TGTGCCATCAGTGAGTCGTTAGGGGGGGACGGCTACACCTTC. This encodes CAISESLGGDGYTF.

This chain joins TRBV15 and TRBJ2-5, with 13 bases aligning to TRBD2. The CDR3 is made up of 18 amino acids. CDR1 LNHNV and CDR2 YYDKDF come from the germline V gene (reference sequence). Trimming at V came to 1 base and at J to 5 bases, leaving 10 bases not matched to a gene. CDR3 in amino acids: CATSRVRTSGSKTETQYF. CDR3 nucleotide sequence: TGTGCCACCAGCAGAGTCAGGACTAGCGGGAGTAAGACCGAGACCCAGTACTTC.

V usage is TRBV5-6 and J usage is TRBJ2-2; D is unresolved. The CDR3 sequence is 15 residues long. Germline V gene lookup returns CDR1 SGHDT and CDR2 YYEEEE. V was pared by 4 bases and J by 0 bases, with 10 bases between. CDR3 in amino acids: CASSPRAPNTGELFF. CDR3 in DNA: TGTGCCAGCAGCCCCCGCGCCCCGAACACCGGGGAGCTGTTTTTT.

This rearrangement joins TRBV2 to TRBJ1-1; 9 nucleotides align to TRBD1. Germline V gene lookup returns CDR1 SNHLY and CDR2 FYNNEI. This CDR3 has 13 residues. V dropped 7 bases and J dropped 1; count of bases not matched to a gene: 1. DNA of the CDR3: TGTGCCAGCATGACAGGGGGGAACACTGAAGCTTTCTTT. Translating gives CASMTGGNTEAFF. Full variable domain (rest looked up from reference TRBV2 and TRBJ1-1): EPEVTQTPSHQVTQMGQEVILRCVPISNHLYFYWYRQILGQKVEFLVSFYNNEISEKSEIFDDQFSVERPDGSNFTLKIRSTKLEDSAMYFCASMTGGNTEAFFGQGTRLTVV.

The chain uses TRBV5-1 and TRBJ2-7, with D tentatively TRBD2 (5 bases). V was trimmed by 7 bases and J by 6 bases, leaving 20 bases between them. In germline, CDR1 is SGHRS, CDR2 YFSETQ. This CDR3 region has 14 residues. In DNA form, the CDR3 reads TGCGCCAGCGGACGGACGGTCGAGGGTGGCGAGCAGTACTTC. The encoded protein is CASGRTVEGGEQYF.